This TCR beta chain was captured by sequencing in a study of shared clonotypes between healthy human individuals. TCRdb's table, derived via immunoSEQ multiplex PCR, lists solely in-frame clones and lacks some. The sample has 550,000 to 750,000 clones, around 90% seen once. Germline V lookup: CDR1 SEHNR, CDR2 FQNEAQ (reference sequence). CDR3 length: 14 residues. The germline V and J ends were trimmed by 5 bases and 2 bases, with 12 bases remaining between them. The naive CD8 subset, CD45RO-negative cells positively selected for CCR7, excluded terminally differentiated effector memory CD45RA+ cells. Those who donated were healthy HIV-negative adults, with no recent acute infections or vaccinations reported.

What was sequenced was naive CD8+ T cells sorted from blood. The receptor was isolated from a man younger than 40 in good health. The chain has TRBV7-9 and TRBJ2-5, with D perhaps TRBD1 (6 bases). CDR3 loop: CASSTGTRQETQYF. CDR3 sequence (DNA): TGTGCCAGCAGCACCGGGACACGACAAGAGACCCAGTACTTC.